Listed below are T cell receptor beta chains from one sample, sequenced in a study. In TCRdb, the multiplex PCR reads were re-called with MiXCR into one record per CDR3 protein. The sample yields roughly 330 distinct CDR3 sequences, about 6% seen once. Specimen: memory CD4+ T cells sorted from blood. Receptors were obtained from a female donor with breast cancer. CDR3s include the opening cysteine and the closing phenylalanine or tryptophan.

cdr3_length j_call v_call cdr3_aa
12 TRBJ1-2 TRBV12-3/TRBV12-4 CASSFGATGTTF
14 TRBJ1-2 TRBV12-3/TRBV12-4 CASSFGTGAGGYTF
12 TRBJ1-2 TRBV12-3/TRBV12-4 CASGWAHRGYTF
16 TRBJ1-2 TRBV12-3/TRBV12-4 CASSTYRTGDMDGYTF
14 TRBJ1-2 TRBV12-3/TRBV12-4 CASTLDRLDRGYTF
13 TRBJ1-2 TRBV12-3/TRBV12-4 CASSSEQAYGYTF
12 TRBJ1-2 TRBV12-3/TRBV12-4 CASSLMGQGYTF
13 TRBJ1-2 TRBV12-3/TRBV12-4 CASAETGEYGYTF
14 TRBJ1-2 TRBV12-3/TRBV12-4 CASSSTGISSSSFF
12 TRBJ1-2 TRBV12-3/TRBV12-4 CASKDRGYGYTF
14 TRBJ1-2 TRBV12-3/TRBV12-4 CASSGLASGYGYTF
17 TRBJ1-2 TRBV12-3/TRBV12-4 CASSHGTGGGTYYGYTF
14 TRBJ1-2 TRBV12-3/TRBV12-4 CASSLIARNYGYTF
12 TRBJ1-2 TRBV12-3/TRBV12-4 CASSLAGAGYTF
13 TRBJ1-2 TRBV12-3/TRBV12-4 CASSRQEDYGYTF
12 TRBJ1-2 TRBV12-3/TRBV12-4 CASSPSYYGYTF
14 TRBJ1-2 TRBV12-3/TRBV12-4 CASSFTLGNYNYTF
13 TRBJ1-2 TRBV12-3/TRBV12-4 CASSSDRDYGYTF
13 TRBJ1-2 TRBV12-3/TRBV12-4 CASSEVYRVGYTF
12 TRBJ1-2 TRBV12-3/TRBV12-4 CASSFAGGGYTF
15 TRBJ1-2 TRBV12-3/TRBV12-4 CASSPGQAHHYGYTF
13 TRBJ1-2 TRBV12-3/TRBV12-4 CAGRQEVGYGYTF
13 TRBJ1-2 TRBV12-3/TRBV12-4 CASSLGLPYGYTF
14 TRBJ1-2 TRBV12-3/TRBV12-4 CASSPGYYRYGYTF
13 TRBJ1-2 TRBV12-3/TRBV12-4 CASSGQGVYGYTF
11 TRBJ1-2 TRBV12-3/TRBV12-4 CASRTRNGYTF
14 TRBJ1-2 TRBV12-3/TRBV12-4 CASSKEGRVDGYTF
16 TRBJ1-2 TRBV12-3/TRBV12-4 CASSPRGEGGVKSYTF
13 TRBJ1-2 TRBV12-3/TRBV12-4 CASSPSDSYGYTF
14 TRBJ1-2 TRBV12-3/TRBV12-4 CASSLPSDRGGYTF
13 TRBJ1-2 TRBV12-3/TRBV12-4 CASSKGILYGYTF
14 TRBJ1-2 TRBV12-3/TRBV12-4 CASSERGGLYGYTF
15 TRBJ1-2 TRBV12-3/TRBV12-4 CASSFVGPVLNGYTF
13 TRBJ1-2 TRBV12-3/TRBV12-4 CASSFPAFYGYTF
12 TRBJ1-2 TRBV12-3/TRBV12-4 CASTARTGSYTF
13 TRBJ1-2 TRBV12-3/TRBV12-4 CASSLSPGYGYTF
14 TRBJ1-2 TRBV12-3/TRBV12-4 CASSLRSTGFGYTF
12 TRBJ1-2 TRBV12-3/TRBV12-4 CASSDRAHGYTF
15 TRBJ1-2 TRBV12-3/TRBV12-4 CASSRTGTGISGYTF
14 TRBJ1-2 TRBV12-3/TRBV12-4 CASSLGNRRDGYTF
16 TRBJ1-2 TRBV12-3/TRBV12-4 CASSLRTGPASAGYTF
13 TRBJ1-2 TRBV12-3/TRBV12-4 CASSYTGNYGYTF
15 TRBJ1-2 TRBV12-3/TRBV12-4 CASSLVQGEDYGYTF
12 TRBJ1-2 TRBV12-3/TRBV12-4 CASSRASYGYTF
13 TRBJ1-2 TRBV12-3/TRBV12-4 CASRGVAGRGYTF